This T cell receptor beta chain emerged from a study of regulatory T cells in long-lasting Graves disease. Construction of the TCR beta libraries employed iRepertoire HTBI primers in conjunction with Arm-PCR of CDR3 regions. MiXCR was run by TCRdb on the multiplex PCR reads, yielding one entry per CDR3 protein. The repertoire holds about 610,000 distinct CDR3 sequences, with about 16% as singletons. Regarding the study as a whole: Persistent disease was associated with favored TRBV28 usage and with favored use of TRBJ1-2 and TRBJ2-5.

V was clipped by 3 bases and J by 4 bases; unmatched bases: 3. Germline loops: CDR1 SGHDN, CDR2 FVKESK. This CDR3 contains 14 residues. Worth noting for this clonotype: The target antigen is unknown.

Time point defined: newly diagnosed GD, antithyroid drugs for less than 3 months. Isolated PBMC RNA provided the starting material for the TCR library. Enrollment of patients was through an endocrinology department in Xi'an, China. The same sample was also used in a study of T cells in Graves' hyperthyroidism and ophthalmopathy. That report notes: The HTBI primer set drove a first-round RT-PCR of the TCR CDR3. Blood samples included most of the expanded thyroid clonotypes exceeding 0.001.

V and J are TRBV14 and TRBJ2-7; 10 bases fit TRBD1. Specimen: peripheral blood mononuclear cells (PBMCs), collected at new diagnosis, from a patient treated with antithyroid drugs. This sequence was found in a man in his late teens or twenties with Graves disease. This chain's CDR3 is CASSHRDRGYEQYF. CDR3 bases: TGTGCCAGCAGCCACCGGGACAGGGGATACGAGCAGTACTTC.